The next 14 T cell receptor beta chains were all read from a single sample in a study of human T cells and chemical hapten exposure (TCRdb year 2021). In light of the paper, this sample's time point label describes: patch test 1, 2 weeks after DPC sensitization. The sample's treatment or condition label, decoded: therapeutic diphenylcyclopropenone sensitization with weekly scalp DPC. Libraries were built with RACE. The sequencing machine was a NextSeq 500. TCRdb took the public reads, trimmed them with fastp at Q25, ran MiXCR for clone calling and kept in-frame beta chains. Each CDR3 protein gets just one entry, which takes the most common genes and DNA from the rows behind it. This sample holds 85,000 to 100,000 distinct CDR3 sequences; roughly an eighth were observed only once. The ten largest account for approximately 2% of the sample. Sequencing was performed on whole blood, taken in connection with sensitization to the hapten diphenylcyclopropenone (DPC). The source is a woman in her 40s with alopecia areata. Some clones in this sample may be carry-over from other donors' samples.

V gene TRBV20-1 combines with J gene TRBJ2-3; 7 bases align to TRBD2. CDR3 length: 14 amino acids. Germline CDR1 DFQATT, CDR2 SNEGSKA (reference sequence). J lost 0 bases, V lost 5 bases, and 5 bases had no gene match. In nucleotides, the CDR3 is TGCAGTGCTGACAATAGCGGGAGCACAGATACGCAGTATTTT. It translates to CSADNSGSTDTQYF.

Only a few counts were recorded for this clonotype. J is TRBJ2-3 and V is TRBV28, with D possibly TRBD1 on 8 matching bases. The CDR3 length is 16 residues. CDR1 and CDR2 (germline): MDHEN, SYDVKM. V shed 4 bases and J shed 3 bases, with 17 bases lying between them. The CDR3 reads CASSSFDRGGTDTQYF. CDR3 DNA: TGTGCCAGCAGTTCCTTCGACAGGGGAGGGACAGATACGCAGTATTTT.

The V call is TRBV20-1, the J call TRBJ1-1; 11 bases are shared with TRBD1. Germline CDR1 is DFQATT and CDR2 is SNEGSKA (reference sequence). This CDR3 has 13 amino acids. With V trimmed by 6 bases and J by 5 bases, 5 bases remained unmatched. The CDR3, as DNA: TGCAGTGCAGCCCGGGACAGGGGGACTGAAGCTTTCTTT. Encoded protein: CSAARDRGTEAFF.

In its sample, this clonotype was seen many times. The chain joins TRBV29-1 to TRBJ1-1; D uncertain. Germline V gene data show CDR1 as SQVTM and CDR2 as ANQGSEA. The V and J ends lost 7 bases and 4 bases respectively, with 10 bases between them. The CDR3 extends over 11 amino acids. CDR3 loop: CSGGRGTEAFF. The CDR3 DNA reads as TGCAGCGGTGGACGTGGCACTGAAGCTTTCTTT.

This clonotype came up a few times. V gene TRBV9 combines with J gene TRBJ1-6; D remains unclear. Germline CDR1 SGDLS, CDR2 YYNGEE. This CDR3 contains 14 residues. The V end lost 2 bases, the J end lost 4 bases, and 7 bases lay between the germline ends. The CDR3 loop reads CASSVGLYNSPLHF. The CDR3 coding sequence is TGTGCCAGCAGCGTTGGACTGTATAATTCACCCCTCCACTTT.

This clonotype was observed a single time. Here the CDR3 reads CASRYGSNEQFF. CDR3 nucleotides: TGTGCCAGCAGGTACGGAAGCAATGAGCAGTTCTTC. The gene calls are TRBV2 and TRBJ2-1; D gene uncertain. This CDR3 is built from 12 residues. Per germline, CDR1 SNHLY and CDR2 FYNNEI. V dropped 6 bases and J dropped 6 bases, with 9 bases sitting between them.

This clonotype has just a few counts. The J gene is TRBJ2-3, the V gene TRBV12-5; 10 bases are shared with TRBD1. The CDR3 extends over 15 amino acids. With 1 base clipped from V and 4 bases from J, the junction kept 2 bases outside the gene matches. The germline V gene encodes CDR1 LGHNT and CDR2 FRNRAP. CDR3 DNA: TGTGCTAGTGGTTTGGGACAGGGGGCAGCAGATACGCAGTATTTT. Translating it yields CASGLGQGAADTQYF.

In this sample, this clonotype turned up many times. This chain connects TRBV20-1 to TRBJ2-1; D unresolved. The CDR3 is 14 residues long. Germline CDR1 is DFQATT and CDR2 is SNEGSKA (reference sequence). Trimming left V 3 bases short and J 1 base short, with 10 bases between. CDR3 in amino acids: CSARYLRSYNEQFF. The CDR3, as DNA: TGCAGTGCTAGGTACCTTCGATCCTACAATGAGCAGTTCTTC.

This clonotype was observed many times. The chain links TRBV12-3 or TRBV12-4 to TRBJ1-5; 8 nucleotides align to TRBD1. Trimming at V came to 5 bases and at J to 4 bases, leaving 4 bases not matched to a gene. CDR3 size: 14 residues. CDR3 DNA sequence: TGTGCCAGCAGTCCAACAGGGGGTAATCAGCCCCAGCATTTT. Its translation is CASSPTGGNQPQHF.

V gene TRBV29-1 combines with J gene TRBJ1-1; no firm D call. Looked up from germline, CDR1 is SQVTM and CDR2 is ANQGSEA. The CDR3 is 12 amino acids. Trimming left V 6 bases short and J 1 base short, with 9 bases between. The CDR3 nucleotides read TGCAGCGTCGCTGGTCCGAACACTGAAGCTTTCTTT. It encodes CSVAGPNTEAFF.

This chain connects TRBV7-2 to TRBJ2-7; 7 bases fit TRBD2. The CDR3 contains 15 residues. The trim removed 4 bases at V and 3 bases at J, leaving 9 bases unmatched. Germline V lookup: CDR1 SGHTA, CDR2 FQGNSA. The CDR3 spells CASSSATSLIYEQYF. The CDR3 nucleotides are TGTGCCAGCAGCTCTGCGACTAGCCTGATCTACGAGCAGTACTTC. Full variable domain (outside the CDR3, taken from reference TRBV7-2 and TRBJ2-7): GAGVSQSPSNKVTEKGKDVELRCDPISGHTALYWYRQSLGQGLEFLIYFQGNSAPDKSGLPSDRFSAERTGGSVSTLTIQRTQQEDSAVYLCASSSATSLIYEQYFGPGTRLTVT.

This clonotype was counted only a few times. This chain uses TRBV29-1 with TRBJ2-3, with D unresolved. Looked up from germline, CDR1 is SQVTM and CDR2 is ANQGSEA. Trimming pared 3 bases from V and 2 bases from J, leaving 9 bases between. There are 13 residues in the CDR3. Here the CDR3 DNA reads TGCAGCGTTGAGGGCCATTACACAGATACGCAGTATTTT. Protein sequence: CSVEGHYTDTQYF.

CDR3 coding DNA: TGTGCCAGCTGTCGTTACACCGGGGAGCTGTTTTTT. This encodes CASCRYTGELFF. The chain combines TRBV2 with TRBJ2-2; no clear D. Trimming pared 8 bases from V and 3 bases from J, leaving 7 bases between. CDR1 and CDR2 from the germline V gene are SNHLY and FYNNEI. This CDR3 has 12 residues.

V is TRBV4-2 and J is TRBJ1-4, with D possibly TRBD1 on 5 matching bases. CDR1 and CDR2 from the germline V gene are LGHNA and YNFKEQ. V gave up 0 bases and J gave up 8 bases, with 13 bases separating them. The CDR3 contains 15 residues. Here the CDR3 DNA reads TGTGCCAGCAGCCAAGAGAAGGGGTTTTACGAAAAACTGTTTTTT. This codes for CASSQEKGFYEKLFF.